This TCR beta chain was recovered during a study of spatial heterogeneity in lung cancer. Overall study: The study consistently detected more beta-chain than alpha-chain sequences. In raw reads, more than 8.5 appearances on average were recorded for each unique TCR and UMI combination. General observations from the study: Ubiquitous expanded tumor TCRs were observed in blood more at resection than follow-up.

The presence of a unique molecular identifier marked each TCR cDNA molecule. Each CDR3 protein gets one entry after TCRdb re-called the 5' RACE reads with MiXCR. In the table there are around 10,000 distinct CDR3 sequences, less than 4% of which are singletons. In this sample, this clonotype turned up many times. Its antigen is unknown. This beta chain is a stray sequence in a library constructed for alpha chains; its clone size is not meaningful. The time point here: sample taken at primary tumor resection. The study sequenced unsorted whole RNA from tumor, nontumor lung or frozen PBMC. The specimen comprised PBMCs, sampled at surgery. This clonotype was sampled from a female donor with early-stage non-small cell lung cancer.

The CDR3 here is CASSQLAGGLWEQYF. The DNA for the CDR3 is TGCGCCAGCAGTCAACTAGCGGGGGGGCTTTGGGAGCAGTACTTC. The gene calls are TRBV23-1 and TRBJ2-7; 12 nucleotides line up with TRBD2. TRBV23-1 is an open reading frame whose function is uncertain. This CDR3 has 15 residues. J gave up 7 bases and V 2 bases, and 6 bases lay outside the gene matches.